This T cell receptor beta chain appears in the sequencing data of a study of T-cell reconstitution after alpha-beta-depleted transplantation in children. There are 18 residues in the CDR3. CDR1 and CDR2 from the germline V gene are SGHAT and FQNNGV. During its preparation, the TCRbeta library received unique molecular identifiers. TCRdb passed the PCR reads through MiXCR, listing each CDR3 protein once. The sample has more than 200,000 distinct CDR3 sequences, about 25% seen once. Turning to this clonotype: One junction end disagrees with the germline gene, perhaps due to a read error.

The source material was PBMCs, sampled before TCRalphabeta/CD19-depleted stem cell transplant. This chain links TRBV11-2 with TRBJ2-3; 12 bases line up with TRBD2. The receptor's source is a girl aged 2-10 years with Fanconi anemia, due to receive a stem cell transplant. DNA of the CDR3: TGTGCCAGCAGCTTTACGATTAGGACTAGCGGGGTGACAGATACGAAGTATTTT. Translating gives CASSFTIRTSGVTDTKYF.